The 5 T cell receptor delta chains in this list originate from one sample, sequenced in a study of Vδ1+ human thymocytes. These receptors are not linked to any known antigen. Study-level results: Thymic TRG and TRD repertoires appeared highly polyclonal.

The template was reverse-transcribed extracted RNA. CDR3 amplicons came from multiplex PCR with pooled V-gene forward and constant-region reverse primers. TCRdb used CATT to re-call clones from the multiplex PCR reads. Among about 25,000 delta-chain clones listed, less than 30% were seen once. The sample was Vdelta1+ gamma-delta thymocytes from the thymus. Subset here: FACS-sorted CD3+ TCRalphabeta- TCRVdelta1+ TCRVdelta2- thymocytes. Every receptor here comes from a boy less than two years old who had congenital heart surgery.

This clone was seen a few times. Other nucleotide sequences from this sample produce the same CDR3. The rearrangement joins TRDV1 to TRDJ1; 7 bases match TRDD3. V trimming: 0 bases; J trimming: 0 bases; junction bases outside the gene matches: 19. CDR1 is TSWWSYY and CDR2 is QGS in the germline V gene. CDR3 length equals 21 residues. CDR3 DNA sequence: TGTGCTCTTGGGGAACTAGGGGGGGGTACTCCCCTGGGGGCCCACACCGATAAACTCATCTTT. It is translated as CALGELGGGTPLGAHTDKLIF.

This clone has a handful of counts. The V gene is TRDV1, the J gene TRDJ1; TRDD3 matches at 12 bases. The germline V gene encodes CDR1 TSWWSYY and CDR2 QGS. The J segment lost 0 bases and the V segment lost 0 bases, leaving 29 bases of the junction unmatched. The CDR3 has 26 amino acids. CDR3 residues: CALGELRGRGFLRLLGDTSYTDKLIF. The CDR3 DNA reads TGTGCTCTTGGGGAACTAAGGGGACGGGGCTTCCTACGGTTACTGGGGGATACCTCGTACACCGATAAACTCATCTTT.

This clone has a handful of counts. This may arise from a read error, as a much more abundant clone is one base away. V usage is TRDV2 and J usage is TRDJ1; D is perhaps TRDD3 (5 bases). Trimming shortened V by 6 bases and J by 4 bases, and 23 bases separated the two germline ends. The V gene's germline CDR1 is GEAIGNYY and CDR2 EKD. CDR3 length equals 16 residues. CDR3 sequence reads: CACPGDKVPGSDKLIF. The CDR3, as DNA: TGTGCCTGTCCCGGGGACAAGGTACCGGGAAGCGATAAACTCATCTTT.

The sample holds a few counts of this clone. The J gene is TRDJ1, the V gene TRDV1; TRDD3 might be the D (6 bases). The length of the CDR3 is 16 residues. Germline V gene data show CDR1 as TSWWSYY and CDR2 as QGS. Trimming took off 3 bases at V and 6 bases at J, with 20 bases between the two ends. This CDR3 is CALGDHVPPLGNKLIF. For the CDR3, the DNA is TGTGCTCTTGGGGACCACGTCCCACCTCTGGGGAATAAACTCATCTTT.

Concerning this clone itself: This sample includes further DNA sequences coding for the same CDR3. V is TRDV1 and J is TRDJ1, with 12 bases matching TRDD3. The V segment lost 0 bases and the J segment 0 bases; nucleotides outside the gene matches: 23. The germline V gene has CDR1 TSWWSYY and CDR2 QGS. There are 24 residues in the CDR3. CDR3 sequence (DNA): TGTGCTCTTGGGGAACTACTCCGTTCCTACCACTGGGGGATACAGAGGGGATACACCGATAAACTCATCTTT. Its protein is CALGELLRSYHWGIQRGYTDKLIF.